This T cell receptor (beta chain) was sequenced during a study of blood T cell repertoires in COVID-19 (TCRdb year 2020). About the investigation overall: Collaborator samples came from the United States, Italy and Spain and covered acute and convalescent phases of COVID-19. Samples were obtained from the ongoing ImmuneRACE study (first 160 participants) and from some 1,300 subjects provided by 6 global collaborators. Sample metadata almost always included a de-identified subject ID, COVID-19 status, age in years and sex. The repertoires were released in a freely available public database intended as a resource for research on the immune response to SARS-CoV-2. The prospective study material was composed of cDNA or gDNA derived from T cells, B-cell-depleted T cells, or PBMCs. Where available, HLA class I and class II types were obtained from metadata supplied by the sample provider rather than from assay-based typing. The dataset comprised deeply sampled blood TCRbeta repertoires from subjects exposed to, actively infected with, or recovered from COVID-19. Points the paper makes about the study in general: Clinical and demographic metadata were provided uncurated, with the amount varying by source and participant.

Comment on this clone: Its binding antigen is unknown. Base-call qualities are not available, and no considerably larger clone is one nucleotide away.

Whole blood was collected in K2EDTA tubes by collaborating institutions according to the institutions' own protocols. For TCRbeta analysis, collaborator samples were shipped as frozen whole blood, as isolated PBMCs, or as DNA extracted from either sample type. CDR1 and CDR2 are read off the germline V gene as SGHAT and FQNNGV. Trimming removed 5 bases from V and 7 bases from J; the gene matches leave 6 bases unexplained. The CDR3, cysteine through phenylalanine, is 14 amino acids long. The DNA shown is the 42-base CDR3, in frame from base 1. TCRbeta CDR3 regions were amplified from genomic DNA using the immunoSEQ Assay, a bias-controlled multiplex PCR. Per the original workflow: The number of nucleated cells in each sample was estimated by amplification of reference gene primers within the assay. To quantify the absolute abundance of each unique TCRbeta CDR3 rearrangement, sequence reads were collapsed and filtered. For each sample, productive Simpson clonality was calculated as the square root of Simpson's diversity index over productive rearrangements. The source is immuneACCESS, and TCRdb retained only in-frame sequences with V and J called. Part of the clones is not carried over; for the studies checked, unresolved V genes explain less than half of this, and the remainder is unexplained. The V and J calls and the clone size are those of that table, but D and trimming were determined from the DNA. The sample data list roughly 70,000 clones, and about 93% of these were observed just once. Of the sample, less than 8.5% falls within the top ten clones.

This TCR came from a human donor in a cohort sampled during active COVID-19. Rearrangement joined TRBV11-2 to TRBJ1-5, with 9 middle bases fitting TRBD1. The specimen sequenced was peripheral blood. At the DNA level, the sequence is TGTGCCAGCAGCCAGGGGACAGGGCACCAGCCCCAGCATTTT. Its protein product is CASSQGTGHQPQHF.